This T cell receptor (beta chain) was profiled in a study of radiotherapy plus CTLA-4 blockade in lung cancer. Per the germline V gene, CDR1 is KGHSH and CDR2 is LQKENI. The CDR3 consists of 15 residues. With 5 bases clipped from V and 4 bases from J, the junction kept 4 bases outside the gene matches. Comments on this clone: The target antigen is unknown.

General observations from the study: According to reports, early shifts in blood T cell clones, alongside interferon-beta, forecast response most accurately.

TCRdb's copy holds only in-frame clones and misses some; the assay was immunoSEQ multiplex PCR. The data hold 50,000 to 60,000 clones, with over 75% observed a single time. This TCR came from a human donor with non-small cell lung cancer who had a complete response to radiotherapy plus ipilimumab. The chain couples TRBV18 to TRBJ1-5; 11 bases fit TRBD1. The sample consisted of peripheral blood, taken from a patient treated with radiotherapy plus ipilimumab. Written as DNA, the CDR3 is TGTGCCAGCTCATCGGGGACAGGGGGGAATCAGCCCCAGCATTTT. Protein: CASSSGTGGNQPQHF.